These T cell receptor beta chains were read from a single sample in a study of patients and donors after allogeneic stem cell transplantation. TCRdb independently ran MiXCR on the RT-PCR reads; one entry per CDR3 protein. The table records roughly 880,000 distinct CDR3 sequences, more than 15% of them present only once. Material: blood, either unsorted or a sorted T cell fraction (not recorded which). The origin of the receptors is a human donor who was either an allogeneic HSCT recipient or a stem cell or donor lymphocyte infusion donor (not recorded which). It is not recorded whose cells these are; they may come from a transplant donor. Each CDR3 is given with its conserved first and last residue. D genes are given only for firm matches. Only part of the rows carry a size: once, few, many, or a class if the clone is expanded.

d_call,v_call,clone_size,j_call,cdr3_nt,cdr3_aa
TRBD1,TRBV20-1,-,TRBJ2-2,TGCAGTGCTAGAGATCGGCCGGACAGGGTATCCGGGGAGCTGTTTTTT,CSARDRPDRVSGELFF
-,TRBV7-3,-,TRBJ2-7,TGTGCCAGCAGCTTAAGGCCGGACTCCCCCGAGCAGTACTTC,CASSLRPDSPEQYF
-,TRBV7-9,few,TRBJ2-6,TGTGCCAGCGCCTCGAGGGGGGCCAACGTCCTGACTTTC,CASASRGANVLTF
TRBD1,TRBV6-1,once,TRBJ2-2,TGTGCCAGCAGAGAGGGGGCATTATCTTCCGGGGAGCTGTTTTTT,CASREGALSSGELFF
TRBD2,TRBV4-1,few,TRBJ2-3,TGCGCCAGCAGCCAAGATGCGGGAGGCACAGATACGCAGTATTTT,CASSQDAGGTDTQYF
TRBD1,TRBV20-1,few,TRBJ1-1,TGCAGTGCTACGGGACAGGGGTCACCCCTTATCCGGAACACTGAAGCTTTCTTT,CSATGQGSPLIRNTEAFF
-,TRBV5-1,few,TRBJ2-7,TGCGCCAGCAGCCCGAGTCTAGCTCCAACCTACGAGCAGTACTTC,CASSPSLAPTYEQYF
TRBD1,TRBV6-5,few,TRBJ2-2,TGTGCCAGCAGCCGGACAGGCGGGGAGCTGTTTTTT,CASSRTGGELFF
TRBD2,TRBV25-1,-,TRBJ2-1,TGTGCCAGCAGCACCCCCTTGGGAGGGGAGCAGTTCTTC,CASSTPLGGEQFF
TRBD2,TRBV12-3/TRBV12-4,-,TRBJ2-1,TGTGCCAGCAGTTGGCCTAAGACTAGCGGGAGGATAAATGAGCAGTTCTTC,CASSWPKTSGRINEQFF
TRBD1,TRBV4-2,many,TRBJ2-1,TGTGCCAGCAGCCGAGGGACAGGTAATGAGCAGTTCTTC,CASSRGTGNEQFF
TRBD1,TRBV6-1,-,TRBJ1-1,TGTGCCAGCGGCAGGGGGATAAACACTGAAGCTTTCTTT,CASGRGINTEAFF
-,TRBV6-1,-,TRBJ2-3,TGTGCCAGCAGCTCCATGGGGGCGTCGACAGATACGCAGTATTTT,CASSSMGASTDTQYF
-,TRBV20-1,-,TRBJ1-2,TGCAGTGCTAGTGGACTGGAGAAGGGCTATGGCTACACCTTC,CSASGLEKGYGYTF
TRBD1,TRBV5-1,few,TRBJ1-1,TGCGCCAGCAGCTTGGCCAGGGGGTCGTACACTGAAGCTTTCTTT,CASSLARGSYTEAFF
-,TRBV3-1,-,TRBJ2-5,TGTGCCAGCAGCCCCCTGGGAGCGGAAGAGACCCAGTACTTC,CASSPLGAEETQYF
-,TRBV5-1,-,TRBJ2-6,TGCGCCAGCAAGTTCAGGGACTCTGGGGCCAACGTCCTGACTTTC,CASKFRDSGANVLTF
TRBD1,TRBV29-1,-,TRBJ1-1,TGCAGCGTCGAACAGGGGAAGGCTGAAGCTTTCTTT,CSVEQGKAEAFF
-,TRBV18,few,TRBJ2-2,TGTGCCAGCTCACAAATCACGGGCGGAGCGAACACCGGGGAGCTGTTTTTT,CASSQITGGANTGELFF
-,TRBV7-8,-,TRBJ2-1,TGTGCCAGCAGCTTAGTTGTTAGCTCCTACAATGAGCAGTTCTTC,CASSLVVSSYNEQFF
TRBD2,TRBV18,few,TRBJ2-7,TGTGCCAGCTCACCACTCCCCGGGGGGAGAAGTGGTTACGAGCAGTACTTC,CASSPLPGGRSGYEQYF
TRBD2,TRBV4-2,few,TRBJ2-1,TGTGCCAGCAGCCAAGTCTCGCGGCGGGAGGGGGGAGATGAGCAGTTCTTC,CASSQVSRREGGDEQFF
-,TRBV5-1,-,TRBJ1-2,TGCGCCAGCAGCTTGGCTCCTCACTATGGCTACACCTTC,CASSLAPHYGYTF
-,TRBV20-1,few,TRBJ1-1,TGCAGTGCTAGGGGGCCGGGGACTGAAGCTTTCTTT,CSARGPGTEAFF
-,TRBV9,few,TRBJ2-7,TGTGCCAGCAGCGTCGAGGACAAGCACGAGCAGTACTTC,CASSVEDKHEQYF
-,TRBV10-3,few,TRBJ1-2,TGTGCCTCGACGGACCACCAAGCTAACTATGGCTACACCTTC,CASTDHQANYGYTF
-,TRBV7-8,few,TRBJ2-7,TGTGCCAGCAGCCCCAGGGCGGAGTACGAGCAGTACTTC,CASSPRAEYEQYF
TRBD1,TRBV7-9,-,TRBJ2-2,TGTGCCAGCAGCTTAGCCAGGGACAGGCTTTACACCGGGGAGCTGTTTTTT,CASSLARDRLYTGELFF
TRBD1,TRBV5-4,few,TRBJ2-3,TGTGCCAGCAGCGCGCCGGACAGGGGTTCAGATACGCAGTATTTT,CASSAPDRGSDTQYF
-,TRBV7-3,few,TRBJ2-7,TGTGCCAGCAGCTTGTTGGGGGCGGGTGAGCAGTACTTC,CASSLLGAGEQYF
TRBD2,TRBV27,few,TRBJ2-1,TGTGCCAGCAGTACCCCGGGACTAGCGGGAGGGATTATCTCCTACAATGAGCAGTTCTTC,CASSTPGLAGGIISYNEQFF
-,TRBV4-2,few,TRBJ1-5,TGTGCCAGCAGCCAAGTTTTAGGTAGGAATCAGCCCCAGCATTTT,CASSQVLGRNQPQHF
-,TRBV3-1,few,TRBJ1-1,TGTGCCAGCAGCCAAGCCCCGGTAGGGACTACTGAAGCTTTCTTT,CASSQAPVGTTEAFF
-,TRBV24-1,-,TRBJ2-5,TGTGCCACCAGTGACTTGAGACCGTTTGGGGAGACCCAGTACTTC,CATSDLRPFGETQYF
TRBD2,TRBV7-9,-,TRBJ2-7,TGTGCCAGCAGCTTAGGGGGACTAGCGGGGACCTCCTACGAGCAGTACTTC,CASSLGGLAGTSYEQYF
TRBD1,TRBV28,few,TRBJ1-1,TGTGCCAGCAGTTCTATCGGGACAGTTCTAATAACTGAAGCTTTCTTT,CASSSIGTVLITEAFF
TRBD2,TRBV7-6,-,TRBJ2-3,TGTGCCAGCAGCGCCCGGGGACTAGCGGGGTCCACAGATACGCAGTATTTT,CASSARGLAGSTDTQYF
-,TRBV7-8,-,TRBJ1-5,TGTGCCAGCAGCTCCTCGGCGGGAGGGGGTCGCGATCAGCCCCAGCATTTT,CASSSSAGGGRDQPQHF
TRBD1,TRBV4-1,-,TRBJ2-7,TGCGCCAGCAGCCAAGTGGGACAGCACTACGAGCAGTACTTC,CASSQVGQHYEQYF
-,TRBV20-1,few,TRBJ2-3,TGCAGTGCTAAGGACCCCGGGGTAACAGATACGCAGTATTTT,CSAKDPGVTDTQYF
-,TRBV5-1,many,TRBJ2-1,TGCGCCAGCGCCTTCCAGACGGGGAACAATGAGCAGTTCTTC,CASAFQTGNNEQFF
TRBD2,TRBV20-1,few,TRBJ2-7,TGCAGTGCCCCTACTAGCGGGAGTACTTACGAGCAGTACTTC,CSAPTSGSTYEQYF
-,TRBV4-1,-,TRBJ2-7,TGCGCCAGCAGCCAAGAGTACCCCAAGAGCTCCTACGAGCAGTACTTC,CASSQEYPKSSYEQYF
-,TRBV11-2,many,TRBJ1-5,TGTGCCAGCAGCCCGGACAGAGGGAGCAATCAGCCCCAGCATTTT,CASSPDRGSNQPQHF
TRBD1,TRBV25-1,few,TRBJ2-5,TGTGCCAGTGGAAAGGGACAGGGGGCTATGGAGACCCAGTACTTC,CASGKGQGAMETQYF
TRBD2,TRBV12-3/TRBV12-4,many,TRBJ2-5,TGTGCCAGCACCGACGGACTAGCGGGGGGGCAAGAGACCCAGTACTTC,CASTDGLAGGQETQYF